The 20 T cell receptor beta chains given below trace back to one sample, sequenced in a study of blood T cell repertoires in COVID-19. Method: immunoSEQ multiplex PCR; TCRdb's copy keeps in-frame clones and lacks some. The top ten hold approximately 0.94% of the sample, which has roughly 250,000 clones, about 85% seen once. Sequencing used peripheral blood. The receptor set was obtained from a human donor with COVID-19, enrolled during active disease. The donor label of this sample is uncertain.

The J gene is TRBJ2-2, the V gene TRBV28; 7 bases are a match to TRBD1. V gave up 9 bases and J gave up 7 bases; unmatched junction bases: 11. The CDR3 covers 14 residues. The germline gives CDR1 MDHEN, CDR2 SYDVKM. CDR3 DNA sequence: TGTGCCAGTATTGTGGACAGGCTCAGCGGGGAGCTGTTTTTT. Its translation is CASIVDRLSGELFF.

The chain carries TRBV3-1 (or the pseudogene TRBV3-2) and TRBJ1-1; 8 bases are a match to TRBD1. CDR1 and CDR2 (germline): LGHDT, YNNKEL (reference sequence). V shed 3 bases, J shed 11 bases, and the junction held 5 bases outside the gene matches. CDR3 length: 12 residues. CDR3 region: CASSQGQVGAFF. In nucleotides, the CDR3 is TGTGCCAGCAGCCAGGGACAGGTTGGCGCTTTCTTT.

V gene TRBV28 combines with J gene TRBJ1-5; 8 bases are a match to TRBD1. Germline CDR1 is MDHEN and CDR2 is SYDVKM. This CDR3 is built from 19 residues. V gave up 3 bases and J gave up 3 bases; unmatched junction bases: 16. This CDR3 reads CASSLELGTGGALNQPQHF. The CDR3 DNA reads as TGTGCCAGCAGTTTGGAGTTGGGGACAGGTGGGGCACTCAATCAGCCCCAGCATTTT.

V and J are TRBV28 and TRBJ2-2; a possible D gene is TRBD1 (5 bases). V lost 2 bases and J lost 0, with 10 bases in between. This CDR3 region has 16 residues. Germline loops: CDR1 MDHEN, CDR2 SYDVKM. CDR3 bases: TGTGCCAGCAGTTTAATGGGCAGGGCGAACACCGGGGAGCTGTTTTTT. Its protein product is CASSLMGRANTGELFF.

This rearrangement joins TRBV15 to TRBJ2-7; 8 nucleotides agree with TRBD1. The J segment lost 6 bases and the V segment lost 0 bases, leaving 7 bases of the junction unmatched. Germline V CDR1 and CDR2: LNHNV, YYDKDF (reference sequence). The CDR3 is 15 amino acids. CDR3 protein: CATSREGAGGREQYF. Here the CDR3 DNA reads TGTGCCACCAGCAGAGAGGGTGCAGGGGGCCGCGAGCAGTACTTC.

J is TRBJ1-1 and V is TRBV12-5; TRBD1 is a possible D gene (5 bases). The CDR3 is 15 residues long. V was shortened by 3 bases and J by 0 bases, with 11 bases between the two germline ends. CDR1 is LGHNT, CDR2 FRNRAP, per germline. CDR3 loop: CASGFTGEMNTEAFF. The CDR3 nucleotides read TGTGCTAGTGGTTTTACAGGTGAGATGAACACTGAAGCTTTCTTT.

The J gene is TRBJ1-6, the V gene TRBV30; 8 bases match TRBD1. This CDR3 spans 13 amino acids. Germline V gene data show CDR1 as GTSNPN and CDR2 as SVGIG (reference sequence). Losses at the gene ends were 3 bases for V and 9 bases for J; bases not matched to a gene: 4. CDR3 region: CAWRMTGASPLHF. In nucleotides, the CDR3 is TGTGCCTGGAGGATGACAGGGGCTTCACCCCTCCACTTT.

The CDR3 here is CASSSSGEGAFF. CDR3 in DNA: TGTGCCAGCAGCTCCTCGGGGGAGGGAGCTTTCTTT. The V call is TRBV5-6, the J call TRBJ1-1; possible D gene TRBD1, 5 bases. The V gene lost 3 bases and the J gene lost 10 bases, with 13 bases spanning the gap. This CDR3 contains 12 residues. Germline lookup yields CDR1 SGHDT and CDR2 YYEEEE.

The chain couples TRBV6-6 to TRBJ2-1, with D possibly being TRBD2 (5 bases). The V gene lost 6 bases and the J gene lost 2 bases, with 14 bases spanning the gap. Germline CDR1 is MNHNY and CDR2 is SVGAGI (reference sequence). This CDR3 has 15 amino acids. CDR3 amino acids: CASRSEGIPYNEQFF. The CDR3 DNA follows: TGTGCCAGCAGGAGCGAGGGAATCCCCTACAATGAGCAGTTCTTC.

This chain connects TRBV28 to TRBJ2-1; D not resolved. The CDR3 length is 13 residues. The germline V gene encodes CDR1 MDHEN and CDR2 SYDVKM. V shed 7 bases and J shed 8 bases, with 15 bases lying between them. The CDR3, as DNA: TGTGCCAGCAACCCCCTGGTACGCGATGAGCAGTTCTTC. This translates into CASNPLVRDEQFF.

V and J are TRBV30 and TRBJ2-2; D is perhaps TRBD1 (5 bases). The CDR3 spans 16 residues. V gave up 5 bases and J gave up 6 bases, with 22 bases separating them. Germline lookup yields CDR1 GTSNPN and CDR2 SVGIG (reference sequence). The CDR3 reads CAWGQGHPEQAGELFF. In DNA, the CDR3 is TGTGCCTGGGGTCAAGGACACCCTGAACAGGCCGGGGAGCTGTTTTTT. Based on the CDR3 plus reference TRBV30 and TRBJ2-2, the full variable domain is SQTIHQWPATLVQPVGSPLSLECTVEGTSNPNLYWYRQAAGRGLQLLFYSVGIGQISSEVPQNLSASRPQDRQFILSSKKLLLSDSGFYLCAWGQGHPEQAGELFFGEGSRLTVL.

The CDR3 DNA reads TGTGCCAGCTCACCCGCGACAGGGGTGAGCAATCAGCCCCAGCATTTT. The encoded protein is CASSPATGVSNQPQHF. The genes are TRBV18 and TRBJ1-5; 8 nucleotides line up with TRBD1. V gave up 3 bases and J gave up 1 base; unmatched junction bases: 5. Germline V CDR1 and CDR2: KGHSH, LQKENI. The CDR3 contains 16 residues.

The rearrangement uses TRBV2 and TRBJ1-5; D is unresolved. Looked up from germline, CDR1 is SNHLY and CDR2 is FYNNEI. The CDR3 is 16 amino acids. Trimming pared 6 bases from V and 0 bases from J, leaving 15 bases between. The DNA of the CDR3 is TGTGCCAGCAGCCCTCCTGGGCAGGTTAGCAATCAGCCCCAGCATTTT. This encodes CASSPPGQVSNQPQHF.

V usage is TRBV9 and J usage is TRBJ2-2; D remains unclear. V lost 3 bases and J lost 0, with 15 bases in between. This CDR3 is 17 amino acids long. Germline assignment: CDR1 SGDLS and CDR2 YYNGEE. The chain's CDR3 is CASSGPRGSTNTGELFF. The CDR3, as DNA: TGTGCCAGCAGCGGCCCTAGAGGCAGTACGAACACCGGGGAGCTGTTTTTT.

The chain links TRBV28 to TRBJ1-3; 7 bases are shared with TRBD1. Germline V gene sequence: CDR1 MDHEN, CDR2 SYDVKM. V was pared by 2 bases and J by 3 bases, with 13 bases of the junction left unmatched. CDR3 size: 18 residues. CDR3 bases: TGTGCCAGCAGTTTACCCCAGACAGGGTCGGCCCTTGGAAACACCATATATTTT. Translated, it gives CASSLPQTGSALGNTIYF.

The chain is built from TRBV5-1 and TRBJ2-5; 7 bases fit TRBD1. The germline gives CDR1 SGHRS, CDR2 YFSETQ. The length of the CDR3 is 16 residues. The ends lost 3 bases at V and 3 bases at J; junction bases unmatched: 11. CDR3 sequence reads: CASSYHRGSREETQYF. CDR3 bases: TGCGCCAGCAGCTACCACAGGGGTAGTAGGGAAGAGACCCAGTACTTC.

In its sample, this clone was seen once. The J gene is TRBJ2-3, the V gene TRBV6-4; 8 nucleotides align to TRBD2. Germline-derived CDR1 and CDR2 are MRHNA and SNTAGT. The CDR3 runs to 13 residues. The CDR3 region is CASSREVGDTQYF. CDR3 nucleotide sequence: TGTGCGAGTTCGCGGGAGGTGGGAGATACGCAGTATTTT.

This clone was counted a single time. The genes are TRBV6-6 and TRBJ2-1; TRBD1 aligns across 9 bases. Germline V gene lookup returns CDR1 MNHNY and CDR2 SVGAGI (reference sequence). Trimming took 5 bases from V and 8 from J; bases not matched to a gene: 10. The CDR3 runs to 15 residues. CDR3 sequence reads: CASSRTGTGLHEQFF. The CDR3 coding sequence is TGTGCCAGCAGTCGAACCGGGACAGGGTTACATGAGCAGTTCTTC.

V gene TRBV5-6 combines with J gene TRBJ1-6; TRBD1 aligns across 9 bases. CDR3 length equals 18 residues. Germline V gives CDR1 SGHDT, CDR2 YYEEEE. With 0 bases clipped from V and 4 bases from J, the junction kept 8 bases outside the gene matches. The CDR3 here is CASSLGTGARGYNSPLHF. In DNA form, the CDR3 reads TGTGCCAGCAGCTTGGGGACAGGGGCCAGGGGATATAATTCACCCCTCCACTTT.

This chain connects TRBV7-2 to TRBJ2-1, with 12 bases matching TRBD2. Per the germline V gene, CDR1 is SGHTA and CDR2 is FQGNSA. Losses at the gene ends were 9 bases for V and 9 bases for J; bases not matched to a gene: 12. This CDR3 region has 15 residues. For the CDR3, the DNA is TGTGCCAGTGGACTTTCTAGCGGGAGGGCCAGTGAGCAGTTCTTC. It is translated as CASGLSSGRASEQFF.